A selection of T cell receptor beta chains follows, all from one sample in a study of T cells expressing NK-cell markers. TCRdb re-called the 5' RACE reads; one entry per CDR3 protein, DNA not given. This table lists 400,000 to 500,000 distinct CDR3 sequences. Sequencing was performed on blood T cells: a sorted CD56 or NKG2C T cell subset, CD4+ or CD8+ T cells, or bulk PBMC T cells (not recorded which). These receptors originate from a woman between 18 and 75 years old in good health. CDR3s include the opening cysteine and the closing phenylalanine or tryptophan.

TRBJ1-1 TRBV29-1 CSVHLTGEAFF
TRBJ1-1 TRBV20-1 CSANAGLNTEAFF
TRBJ1-1 TRBV10-3 CAISAGGFEAFF
TRBJ2-2 TRBV27 CASSLSGLNTGELFF
TRBJ1-3 TRBV29-1 CSAGGNSGNTIYF
TRBJ1-5 TRBV5-1 CASSLDAGSGNQPQHF
TRBJ1-6 TRBV20-1 CSAPGQINSPLHF
TRBJ2-1 TRBV28 CATGLAEKNEQFF
TRBJ1-1 TRBV12-3/TRBV12-4 CASSLVWEGTEAFF
TRBJ1-5 TRBV12-3/TRBV12-4 CASSSDKGQPQHF
TRBJ2-1 TRBV10-3 CAISESTGLGNEQFF
TRBJ1-5 TRBV7-2 CASSGSPTQPQHF
TRBJ2-5 TRBV7-8 CASSPDVGQGLWTQYF
TRBJ2-1 TRBV5-6 CASSWGPDRDEQFF
TRBJ2-2 TRBV5-1 CASMPLKTLTSGELFF
TRBJ2-1 TRBV11-1 CASTWASGTEYNEQFF
TRBJ2-1 TRBV7-3 CASSPSLAGGQEQFF
TRBJ1-3 TRBV11-2 CASSDAPWGNTIYF
TRBJ1-5 TRBV19 CASRGQGSQPQHF
TRBJ2-3 TRBV20-1 CSATWTGGTDTQYF
TRBJ1-1 TRBV5-1 CASSLQPGWTEAFF
TRBJ2-3 TRBV29-1 CSAVAGATTDTQYF
TRBJ1-5 TRBV12-3/TRBV12-4 CASSPQQGAGQPQHF
TRBJ1-1 TRBV19 CASSTRQGSNTEAFF
TRBJ1-1 TRBV12-3/TRBV12-4 CASGDRGGVNTEAFF
TRBJ2-2 TRBV18 CASSSNGELFF
TRBJ1-4 TRBV27 CASSLLGTGVEKLFF
TRBJ1-1 TRBV19 CASSIDIYTEAFF
TRBJ2-1 TRBV5-1 CASSFLQGGGEQFF
TRBJ1-2 TRBV20-1 CSAPRTGNYGYTF
TRBJ2-5 TRBV20-1 CSARDVVGGQGMETQYF
TRBJ2-1 TRBV12-3/TRBV12-4 CASSPFSGGPNEQFF
TRBJ1-1 TRBV12-3/TRBV12-4 CASSFSATEAFF
TRBJ1-1 TRBV15 CATSRHREGPPEAFF
TRBJ2-1 TRBV12-3/TRBV12-4 CASSLVLGLAGGGEQFF
TRBJ2-6 TRBV29-1 CSVSGASGANVLTF
TRBJ2-3 TRBV7-8 CASSLEAGVSTDTQYF
TRBJ2-2 TRBV6-2/TRBV6-3 CASSYGSTVGTGELFF
TRBJ1-3 TRBV20-1 CSARTTGGAYGNTIYF
TRBJ2-1 TRBV7-9 CASSFGTGGGPYNEQFF
TRBJ1-1 TRBV7-2 CASSLVTEAFF
TRBJ2-4 TRBV15 CATSRRQGSPQNIQYF
TRBJ1-2 TRBV4-3 CASSQEWSFGYGYTF
TRBJ2-1 TRBV7-7 CASSSALQLGNEQFF
TRBJ1-4 TRBV9 CASSPREGATNEKLFF
TRBJ2-3 TRBV24-1 CATSDPSVPDTQYF